The 10 T cell receptor beta chains presented below share a single source sample, sequenced in a study of blood T cell repertoires in COVID-19. Sequenced by immunoSEQ multiplex PCR; TCRdb stores in-frame clones only, minus some. The sample has under 350,000 clones, around 88% seen once. Sequenced sample: peripheral blood. Every receptor here comes from a man aged 40-55 years with acute or convalescent COVID-19.

The chain recombines TRBV10-3 with TRBJ2-7; D is undetermined. Per the germline V gene, CDR1 is ENHRY and CDR2 is SYGVKD. Trimming removed 4 bases at V and 3 bases at J, with 4 bases between. The CDR3 is made up of 11 amino acids. DNA for the CDR3: TGTGCCATCAGTGGGCACTACGAGCAGTACTTC. It translates to CAISGHYEQYF.

The chain uses TRBV6-5 and TRBJ2-1; 8 nucleotides line up with TRBD2. V lost 2 bases, J lost 5 bases, and 5 bases stayed unmatched. The CDR3 has 15 amino acids. The germline V gene encodes CDR1 MNHEY and CDR2 SVGAGI. The CDR3 nucleotides are TGTGCCAGCAGTTACGGACTAGCTCTCCACAATGAGCAGTTCTTC. It codes for CASSYGLALHNEQFF.

The chain joins TRBV2 to TRBJ2-5; the D gene is possibly TRBD1 (6 bases). Trimming left V 1 base short and J 5 bases short, with 14 bases between. This CDR3 is built from 15 residues. Germline V gene data show CDR1 as SNHLY and CDR2 as FYNNEI. DNA for the CDR3: TGTGCCAGCAGTGAAGGGAGTAATAGGGGGGAGACCCAGTACTTC. Translated: CASSEGSNRGETQYF.

This clone was observed once. CDR3 nucleotide sequence: TGTGCCAGCAGAAGACAGTTATCTAGCACAGATACGCAGTATTTT. Residues: CASRRQLSSTDTQYF. This sequence joins TRBV2 and TRBJ2-3, with TRBD1 as a possible D gene (5 bases). The CDR3 runs 15 residues. Germline loops: CDR1 SNHLY, CDR2 FYNNEI. Trimming removed 6 bases from V and 0 bases from J, with 13 bases in between.

This rearrangement joins TRBV18 to TRBJ1-1, with 7 bases lining up with TRBD1. Germline-derived CDR1 and CDR2 are KGHSH and LQKENI. Trimming removed 6 bases from V and 2 bases from J; junction bases left unmatched: 3. The CDR3 is made up of 13 amino acids. The CDR3 nucleotides read TGTGCCAGCTCCGGGGACAGCAACACTGAAGCTTTCTTT. Residues: CASSGDSNTEAFF.

The chain combines TRBV10-3 with TRBJ2-1; TRBD2 agrees at 9 bases. Looked up from germline, CDR1 is ENHRY and CDR2 is SYGVKD. V trimming: 4 bases; J trimming: 3 bases; junction bases outside the gene matches: 7. The length of the CDR3 is 16 residues. CDR3 DNA sequence: TGTGCCATCAGTGCTTATAGCGGGGGAGTCTACAATGAGCAGTTCTTC. Translation gives CAISAYSGGVYNEQFF.

V gene TRBV19 combines with J gene TRBJ1-2; D unclear. The CDR3 is made up of 15 amino acids. Germline V lookup: CDR1 LNHDA, CDR2 SQIVND (reference sequence). Trimming left V 6 bases short and J 4 bases short, with 18 bases between. CDR3 residues: CASSGPGEGSYGYTF. The CDR3 nucleotides are TGTGCCAGTAGCGGGCCGGGTGAGGGAAGCTATGGCTACACCTTC.

Only a few counts were recorded for this clone. V is TRBV11-2 and J is TRBJ1-1; a weak D match, TRBD1 (5 bases). The CDR3 contains 16 residues. Trimming shortened V by 7 bases and J by 0 bases, and 18 bases separated the two germline ends. Germline V gives CDR1 SGHAT, CDR2 FQNNGV. The CDR3 DNA sequence: TGTGCCAGCAACAATCCCGAAGGGGCGGTGAACACTGAAGCTTTCTTT. The encoded protein is CASNNPEGAVNTEAFF.

The V and J genes are TRBV3-1 (or the pseudogene TRBV3-2) and TRBJ2-7, with D possibly being TRBD2 (5 bases). Trimming cost V 4 bases and J 0 bases, with 13 bases left between them. The CDR3 sequence is 15 residues long. CDR1 is LGHDT and CDR2 is YNNKEL in the germline V gene (reference sequence). The CDR3 protein is CASSLILDSSYEQYF. CDR3 DNA sequence: TGTGCCAGCAGCCTAATCTTGGACTCCTCCTACGAGCAGTACTTC.

This sequence joins TRBV12-5 and TRBJ1-4, with no clear D. In germline, CDR1 is LGHNT, CDR2 FRNRAP. The CDR3 has 14 amino acids. Trimming cost V 4 bases and J 8 bases, with 14 bases left between them. For the CDR3, the DNA is TGTGCTAGTGGTTCGTTCGGGTTGAGGGAAAAACTGTTTTTT. Translating gives CASGSFGLREKLFF.